The clone carrying this T cell receptor (beta chain) was found once. The sample belongs to a study of blood T cell repertoires in COVID-19. About the study: COVID-19 samples collected from the United States, Italy and Spain covered acute and convalescent phases.

This CDR3 region has 16 residues. With V trimmed by 1 base and J by 5 bases, 6 bases remained unmatched. Germline values: CDR1 SGHNT, CDR2 YYREEE (reference sequence). Generated by immunoSEQ multiplex PCR, the TCRdb table keeps only in-frame clones and is missing some. Of hundreds of thousands of clones in the sample, around 86% were seen once. What was sequenced was PBMCs or T cells enriched from blood (not recorded which). The sequence was obtained from a man aged 60 to 69 who had recovered from COVID-19. The J gene is TRBJ2-3, the V gene TRBV5-4, with 11 bases that match TRBD1. CDR3 in amino acids: CASSLRTGGEIDTQYF. CDR3 coding DNA: TGTGCCAGCAGCTTGAGGACAGGGGGCGAAATAGATACGCAGTATTTT.